A selection of T cell receptor beta chains follows, all from one sample in a study of sequential checkpoint blockade in melanoma. Sequenced by immunoSEQ multiplex PCR; TCRdb stores in-frame clones only, minus some. The data contain over 25,000 clones, about 80% of them seen just once; the ten biggest clones take up 10% to 15%. Sample: CD8+ T cells sorted from blood (inferred from file names), taken from a patient given nivolumab and ipilimumab in sequence. The receptor source for this set is a human donor with melanoma. Both conserved end residues are part of each CDR3. D genes are given only for firm matches. Not all rows give a size; the values are once, few, many and, for expanded clones, a class.

>once|TRBJ2-7|TRBD2|TRBV11-2
CASSLAGGIAGVYEQYF
TGTGCCAGCAGCTTAGCAGGTGGAATAGCGGGTGTCTACGAGCAGTACTTC
>.|TRBJ1-1|.|TRBV9
CASSVRSGNTEAFF
TGTGCCAGCAGCGTAAGATCGGGGAACACTGAAGCTTTCTTT
>.|TRBJ2-6|TRBD1|TRBV7-9
CASSSPRGPGANVLTF
TGTGCCAGCAGCTCCCCGAGGGGGCCTGGGGCCAACGTCCTGACTTTC
>few|TRBJ2-7|TRBD1|TRBV5-8
CASSFRTGYEQYF
TGTGCCAGCAGCTTCCGGACAGGCTACGAGCAGTACTTC
>.|TRBJ2-7|.|TRBV6-1
CASSEEYVHSYEQYF
TGTGCCAGCAGTGAAGAGTATGTACACAGTTACGAGCAGTACTTC
>.|TRBJ1-5|TRBD1|TRBV5-4
CASSADRGQPQHF
TGTGCCAGCAGCGCGGACAGGGGCCAGCCCCAGCATTTT
>.|TRBJ2-7|TRBD2|TRBV7-9
CASSFPSGGAYEQYF
TGTGCCAGCAGCTTTCCTAGCGGGGGGGCCTACGAGCAGTACTTC
>.|TRBJ2-6|.|TRBV29-1
CSVLSGGPGANVLTF
TGCAGCGTTCTCTCAGGGGGGCCTGGGGCCAACGTCCTGACTTTC
>.|TRBJ2-5|TRBD1|TRBV9
CASSLAGDRAQETQYF
TGTGCCAGCAGCCTCGCCGGGGACAGAGCTCAAGAGACCCAGTACTTC
>.|TRBJ2-1|TRBD2|TRBV5-1
CASSPEGTSGGNEQFF
TGCGCCAGCAGCCCGGAGGGGACTAGCGGGGGGAATGAGCAGTTCTTC
>.|TRBJ2-2|TRBD2|TRBV9
CASSVELGRLAGGRDTGELFF
TGTGCCAGCAGCGTAGAGTTAGGAAGACTAGCGGGGGGCCGGGACACCGGGGAGCTGTTTTTT
>.|TRBJ1-4|TRBD1|TRBV2
CASNDRGANEKLFF
TGTGCCAGCAACGACAGGGGTGCTAATGAAAAACTGTTTTTT
>.|TRBJ2-1|TRBD1|TRBV16
CASSLLAEGANNEQFF
TGTGCCAGCAGCCTTCTGGCCGAGGGGGCGAACAATGAGCAGTTCTTC
>.|TRBJ1-2|.|TRBV11-2
CASSPARGGPGGYTF
TGTGCCAGCAGCCCAGCTAGGGGGGGGCCGGGGGGCTACACCTTC
>.|TRBJ2-2|.|TRBV29-1
CSVYRDTGELFF
TGCAGCGTATACAGGGACACCGGGGAGCTGTTTTTT
>few|TRBJ2-3|TRBD2|TRBV6-4
CASSPTSGGTSDTQYF
TGTGCCAGCAGCCCTACTAGCGGGGGGACGTCAGATACGCAGTATTTT
>.|TRBJ2-7|.|TRBV5-5
CASSLTPTYEQYF
TGTGCCAGCAGCTTAACACCCACCTACGAGCAGTACTTC
>.|TRBJ2-5|.|TRBV27
CASSRINVYGETQYF
TGTGCCAGCAGCCGCATCAACGTATACGGGGAGACCCAGTACTTC
>.|TRBJ2-7|.|TRBV7-9
CASSFGASEQYF
TGTGCCAGCAGCTTCGGAGCTTCCGAGCAGTACTTC
>.|TRBJ2-7|TRBD2|TRBV27
CASKLVAGGLYEQYF
TGTGCCAGCAAACTTGTAGCGGGGGGGCTCTACGAGCAGTACTTC
>.|TRBJ2-7|TRBD1|TRBV7-6
CASSAEGAYEQYF
TGTGCCAGCAGCGCCGAGGGGGCGTACGAGCAGTACTTC
>.|TRBJ2-3|.|TRBV6-1
CASRPPSTFPDTQYF
TGTGCCAGCAGGCCACCCTCGACATTTCCAGATACGCAGTATTTT
>.|TRBJ2-3|.|TRBV27
CASSLSLALGDTQYF
TGTGCCAGCAGTTTATCACTAGCTTTGGGAGATACGCAGTATTTT
>.|TRBJ2-2|TRBD2|TRBV10-3
CAISDRGSGGAAGELFF
TGTGCCATCAGTGATCGTGGGAGCGGGGGGGCCGCCGGGGAGCTGTTTTTT
>.|TRBJ1-2|.|TRBV7-9
CASSFSGGGSGYTF
TGTGCCAGCAGCTTTTCGGGGGGCGGTTCTGGCTACACCTTC
>.|TRBJ2-7|TRBD1|TRBV5-4
CASSLYVTGVSDEQYF
TGTGCCAGCAGCTTGTATGTGACAGGGGTATCGGACGAGCAGTACTTC
>.|TRBJ2-7|TRBD1|TRBV4-3
CASSLRQGAYEQYF
TGCGCCAGCAGCCTTCGACAGGGGGCCTACGAGCAGTACTTC
>.|TRBJ2-2|.|TRBV21-1
CASSKDRGSNTGELFF
TGTGCCAGCAGCAAGGACAGGGGGTCGAACACCGGGGAGCTGTTTTTT
>few|TRBJ1-1|.|TRBV5-1
CASRGLRYDTEAFF
TGCGCCAGCAGAGGACTCAGATATGACACTGAAGCTTTCTTT
>.|TRBJ1-1|.|TRBV9
CASSVGQTGPNTEAFF
TGTGCCAGCAGCGTAGGGCAGACAGGTCCGAACACTGAAGCTTTCTTT
>.|TRBJ2-5|TRBD2|TRBV10-3
CAISESRRKVAGAETQYF
TGTGCCATCAGTGAGTCGCGCAGAAAAGTAGCGGGGGCGGAGACCCAGTACTTC
>.|TRBJ2-3|.|TRBV19
CASSKDGAGTSTDTQYF
TGTGCCAGTAGTAAAGACGGGGCAGGGACTAGCACAGATACGCAGTATTTT
>.|TRBJ1-1|TRBD1|TRBV5-4
CASSAGTGMNTEAFF
TGTGCCAGCAGCGCCGGGACAGGCATGAACACTGAAGCTTTCTTT
>once|TRBJ2-7|.|TRBV10-2
CASSSPVGRAYEQYF
TGCGCCAGCAGCAGCCCCGTCGGGAGAGCCTACGAGCAGTACTTC
>.|TRBJ2-3|TRBD1|TRBV6-1
CASSEGGPGQFYASTDTQYF
TGTGCCAGCAGTGAAGGGGGGCCGGGACAGTTTTATGCTAGCACAGATACGCAGTATTTT
>.|TRBJ2-3|.|TRBV7-9
CASRAKSTDTQYF
TGTGCCAGCAGAGCAAAAAGCACAGATACGCAGTATTTT
>.|TRBJ2-7|TRBD1|TRBV7-9
CASSLWTGGSYEQYF
TGTGCCAGCAGCTTATGGACAGGGGGTTCCTACGAGCAGTACTTC
>.|TRBJ1-6|.|TRBV4-1
CASSLVKSSYNSPLHF
TGCGCCAGCAGCCTGGTGAAGAGCTCCTATAATTCACCCCTCCACTTT
>.|TRBJ2-3|.|TRBV7-9
CASSSPGRDTQYF
TGTGCCAGCAGCTCCCCGGGGAGGGATACGCAGTATTTT
>.|TRBJ1-1|.|TRBV28
CASSLFGGTEAFF
TGTGCCAGCAGCCTCTTCGGCGGGACTGAAGCTTTCTTT
>.|TRBJ1-2|TRBD1|TRBV9
CASSGDREANYGYTF
TGTGCCAGCAGCGGGGACAGGGAAGCTAACTATGGCTACACCTTC
>few|TRBJ2-2|TRBD2|TRBV9
CASSVGGGASGELFF
TGTGCCAGCAGCGTAGGCGGGGGGGCCAGCGGGGAGCTGTTTTTT
>.|TRBJ2-5|TRBD2|TRBV7-2
CASSLVGLAAAGETQYF
TGTGCCAGCAGCTTGGTTGGACTAGCGGCCGCCGGGGAGACCCAGTACTTC
>.|TRBJ2-1|.|TRBV7-9
CASSLGLNYNEQFF
TGTGCCAGCAGCTTGGGACTTAACTACAATGAGCAGTTCTTC
>few|TRBJ2-2|TRBD1|TRBV6-4
CASSPSGGGELFF
TGTGCCAGCAGCCCTTCAGGGGGCGGGGAGCTGTTTTTT
>.|TRBJ2-5|TRBD1|TRBV28
CASSTRDRGAETQYF
TGTGCCAGCAGTACCCGGGACAGGGGGGCAGAGACCCAGTACTTC
>.|TRBJ1-4|TRBD1|TRBV5-1
CASSPTGGELFF
TGCGCCAGCAGCCCGACAGGGGGGGAACTGTTTTTT
>.|TRBJ2-7|.|TRBV18
CASSLFPGRSYEQYF
TGTGCCAGCTCACTGTTTCCTGGGAGGTCCTACGAGCAGTACTTC
>.|TRBJ2-1|TRBD1|TRBV13
CASTPRTGGSDEQFF
TGTGCCAGCACCCCCCGGACAGGGGGCTCAGATGAGCAGTTCTTC
>.|TRBJ1-2|TRBD1|TRBV5-6
CASSYGTGGGYTF
TGTGCCAGCAGCTACGGGACAGGGGGTGGCTACACCTTC
>.|TRBJ2-7|.|TRBV6-5
CASSPRGGNEYF
TGTGCCAGCAGTCCCCGAGGGGGAAACGAGTACTTC
>.|TRBJ2-7|.|TRBV10-2
CASSERYGYEQYF
TGCGCCAGCAGTGAGCGGTACGGCTACGAGCAGTACTTC
>.|TRBJ2-7|TRBD1|TRBV2
CASRDRVGYEQYF
TGTGCCAGCAGGGACAGGGTAGGGTACGAGCAGTACTTC
>.|TRBJ1-1|.|TRBV5-4
CASGGGTEAFF
TGTGCCAGCGGTGGAGGTACTGAAGCTTTCTTT
>many|TRBJ2-6|.|TRBV9
CASSVAISGANVLTF
TGTGCCAGCAGCGTGGCCATTTCTGGGGCCAACGTCCTGACTTTC
>few|TRBJ1-4|.|TRBV4-1
CASSQGDETGREKLFF
TGCGCCAGCAGCCAAGGGGATGAGACAGGCCGGGAAAAACTGTTTTTT
>.|TRBJ2-1|.|TRBV12-5
CASGSGQGSSYNEQFF
TGTGCTAGTGGTTCTGGGCAAGGAAGCTCCTACAATGAGCAGTTCTTC
>.|TRBJ2-1|TRBD2|TRBV27
CASSSIGPSGANEQFF
TGTGCCAGCAGTTCAATAGGTCCTAGCGGGGCAAATGAGCAGTTCTTC
>.|TRBJ2-1|.|TRBV2
CASSERAGEGNEQFF
TGTGCCAGCAGTGAAAGGGCAGGGGAGGGCAATGAGCAGTTCTTC
>few|TRBJ1-3|.|TRBV7-2
CASSLARSPSSGNTIYF
TGTGCCAGCAGCTTAGCGAGGAGTCCAAGCTCTGGAAACACCATATATTTT